Only a few counts were recorded for the clone carrying this T cell receptor beta chain. About 9.9 milliliters of peripheral blood were drawn from each donor. PCR was run on genomic DNA. Multiplex PCR with 30 forward and 13 reverse primers amplified the TCR beta CDR3. TCRdb independently ran MiXCR on the multiplex PCR reads; one entry per CDR3 protein. Of fewer than 300,000 distinct CDR3 sequences listed, 47% are singletons. The sample belongs to a study of type 1 and type 2 diabetes patients. The sequence derives from a man between 18 and 29 years old with type 2 diabetes. Material for sequencing was peripheral blood mononuclear cells (PBMCs).

The CDR3 DNA reads as TGCAGTGCTGGGACCGGGACCCGAACGTTCGAGCAGTACTTC. Translation gives CSAGTGTRTFEQYF. The V call is TRBV20-1, the J call TRBJ2-7; D may be TRBD1 or TRBD2 (5 bases each). This CDR3 contains 14 residues. The V and J ends lost 5 bases and 6 bases respectively, with 20 bases between them. Germline V gene lookup returns CDR1 DFQATT and CDR2 SNEGSKA (reference sequence).